The next 15 T cell receptor beta chains were all read from a single sample in a study of OX40 agonist ivuxolimab in advanced cancers. Profiling relied on immunoSEQ multiplex PCR, and the TCRdb table lists in-frame clones only, not all of them. The table has tens of thousands of clones, 80% to 90% seen once. This sample comprised CD4+ or CD8+ T cells sorted from blood, obtained in a trial of the OX40 agonist ivuxolimab. The receptors were sampled from an adult with an advanced solid tumor such as melanoma, head and neck, liver or kidney cancer.

V is TRBV6-1 and J is TRBJ2-3, with 12 bases lining up with TRBD2. The CDR3 length is 20 residues. CDR1 is MNHNS and CDR2 is SASEGT in the germline V gene. Germline trimming cut 0 bases from V and 4 bases from J; bases unmatched to any gene: 14. DNA of the CDR3: TGTGCCAGCAGTGAAGCAGCTTCTAGCGGGAGGGCCGGAGGCCCAGATACGCAGTATTTT. It specifies CASSEAASSGRAGGPDTQYF.

V and J are TRBV27 and TRBJ2-5; D not certain. CDR1 and CDR2 (germline): MNHEY, SMNVEV (reference sequence). The CDR3 is made up of 16 amino acids. V dropped 2 bases and J dropped 4 bases, with 17 bases sitting between them. CDR3 amino acids: CASSLNGGAVPETQYF. The CDR3 nucleotides are TGTGCCAGCAGTTTAAACGGCGGCGCAGTCCCAGAGACCCAGTACTTC.

The chain combines TRBV10-1 with TRBJ2-2; D not resolved. Trimming took 5 bases from V and 6 from J, leaving 7 bases between them. The CDR3 runs to 12 residues. Germline-derived CDR1 and CDR2 are WNHNN and SYGVQD (reference sequence). The CDR3 is CASSFGSGELFF. DNA of the CDR3: TGCGCCAGCAGTTTCGGGTCCGGGGAGCTGTTTTTT.

This rearrangement joins TRBV5-1 to TRBJ2-2; D gene unclear. The CDR3 sequence is 12 residues long. Looked up from germline, CDR1 is SGHRS and CDR2 is YFSETQ. Trimming removed 4 bases from V and 2 bases from J, with 3 bases in between. CDR3 residues: CASSLNTGELFF. CDR3 bases: TGCGCCAGCAGCCTTAACACCGGGGAGCTGTTTTTT.

The chain links TRBV7-2 to TRBJ1-2, with 7 positions matching TRBD1. CDR1 is SGHTA, CDR2 FQGNSA, per germline. This CDR3 has 16 residues. The junction had 16 bases not matched to a gene; V was cut back by 5 bases and J by 7 bases. CDR3 coding DNA: TGTGCCAGCAGCCAAGCTCTCTTACGGGACAGTTCTGGCTACACCTTC. This translates into CASSQALLRDSSGYTF.

The gene calls are TRBV5-1 and TRBJ2-3; D may be TRBD2 (5 bases). Trimming took 4 bases from V and 9 from J, leaving 15 bases between them. Germline assignment: CDR1 SGHRS and CDR2 YFSETQ. The CDR3 totals 13 residues. CDR3 sequence: CASSSASAGTQYF. Here the CDR3 DNA reads TGCGCCAGCAGCAGCGCCTCGGCGGGCACGCAGTATTTT. Full variable domain (remainder filled in from reference TRBV5-1 and TRBJ2-3): KAGVTQTPRYLIKTRGQQVTLSCSPISGHRSVSWYQQTPGQGLQFLFEYFSETQRNKGNFPGRFSGRQFSNSRSEMNVSTLELGDSALYLCASSSASAGTQYFGPGTRLTVL.

The gene calls are TRBV11-2 and TRBJ2-4; D is possibly TRBD2 (5 bases). V was cut by 5 bases and J by 10 bases, with 12 bases left in between. The CDR3 sequence is 12 residues long. Germline V gene data show CDR1 as SGHAT and CDR2 as FQNNGV. Written as DNA, the CDR3 is TGTGCCAGCAGCCCCGAGGGCCGTATTCAGTACTTC. This codes for CASSPEGRIQYF.

With respect to this clone: Sequence at one end of the junction differs from germline and may be a read error. The chain joins TRBV2 to TRBJ2-5; D is undetermined. Germline V CDR1 and CDR2: SNHLY, FYNNEI. This CDR3 has 12 residues. For the CDR3, the DNA is TGTGCCAGCAGGGAAGTTCGGGAGACCCAGTACTTC. Protein product: CASREVRETQYF.

DNA of the CDR3: TGTGCCAGCAGCTTTTTGGAGAACACCGGGGAGCTGTTTTTT. It yields the protein CASSFLENTGELFF. J is TRBJ2-2 and V is TRBV7-3; D is undetermined. Germline CDR1 reads SGHTA; CDR2 reads FQGTGA. Deletions cut 3 bases from V and 1 base from J, with 6 bases between. This CDR3 is 14 amino acids long.

This rearrangement joins TRBV29-1 to TRBJ1-4; D is uncertain. Trimming took 4 bases from V and 5 from J, leaving 8 bases between them. The CDR3 sequence is 12 residues long. Germline V gene lookup returns CDR1 SQVTM and CDR2 ANQGSEA. The CDR3 is CSVGGGNEKLFF. DNA of the CDR3: TGCAGCGTTGGTGGTGGGAATGAAAAACTGTTTTTT.

This rearrangement joins TRBV2 to TRBJ2-7; 8 nucleotides align to TRBD2. Germline trimming cut 7 bases from V and 4 bases from J; bases unmatched to any gene: 9. CDR3 length: 14 amino acids. CDR1 is SNHLY, CDR2 FYNNEI, per germline. In DNA form, the CDR3 reads TGTGCCAGCATCGGTACTAGCGGAAAATACGAGCAGTACTTC. Protein sequence: CASIGTSGKYEQYF.

The chain recombines TRBV30 with TRBJ2-1; 11 bases agree with TRBD2. J gave up 10 bases and V 0 bases, and 5 bases lay outside the gene matches. This CDR3 has 14 amino acids. Germline V CDR1 and CDR2: GTSNPN, SVGIG (reference sequence). The CDR3 nucleotides read TGTGCCTGGAGTGTTAGCGGGAGGGGGGTCGAGCAGTTCTTC. Protein sequence: CAWSVSGRGVEQFF. The full variable domain, its missing parts supplied by reference TRBV30 and TRBJ2-1, is SQTIHQWPATLVQPVGSPLSLECTVEGTSNPNLYWYRQAAGRGLQLLFYSVGIGQISSEVPQNLSASRPQDRQFILSSKKLLLSDSGFYLCAWSVSGRGVEQFFGPGTRLTVL.

This chain joins TRBV6-1 and TRBJ1-1; weak D call: TRBD1 (5 bases). Germline values: CDR1 MNHNS, CDR2 SASEGT. Trimming took 8 bases from V and 0 from J, leaving 16 bases between them. The CDR3 is made up of 15 amino acids. The CDR3 DNA reads TGTGCCAGCCCGAGGGAGGGGCCTATGAACACTGAAGCTTTCTTT. It codes for CASPREGPMNTEAFF.

This clone is judged medium-sized. The gene calls are TRBV27 and TRBJ2-5; 12 bases are a match to TRBD2. Germline V gives CDR1 MNHEY, CDR2 SMNVEV (reference sequence). V lost 3 bases and J lost 4; bases outside the gene matches: 9. CDR3 length: 17 residues. CDR3 DNA sequence: TGTGCCAGCAGTTTTCGGCCTAGCGGGAGGGGAGTAGAGACCCAGTACTTC. This sequence encodes CASSFRPSGRGVETQYF.

This clone has only a few counts. The rearrangement uses TRBV19 and TRBJ2-7; either TRBD1 or TRBD2 may fit D (6 bases each). Germline CDR1 and CDR2: LNHDA and SQIVND (reference sequence). The CDR3 length is 17 residues. The V end lost 6 bases, the J end lost 0 bases, and 21 bases lay between the germline ends. The CDR3 loop is CASSPRRGTTSSYEQYF. DNA for the CDR3: TGTGCCAGTAGCCCCCGGAGGGGGACGACAAGCTCCTACGAGCAGTACTTC.